This entry is about one T cell receptor (beta chain). Measured with immunoSEQ multiplex PCR; TCRdb has only the in-frame clones, and not every one. The sample records roughly 2 million clones, roughly 94% being singletons. Positively selected for CCR7, the CD45RO-negative cells used as naive CD8 cells excluded terminally differentiated effector memory CD45RA+ cells. This sample was taken from a study of shared clonotypes between healthy human individuals. There are 16 residues in the CDR3. V was pared by 4 bases and J by 0 bases, with 16 bases between. Germline CDR1 reads MNHEY; CDR2 reads SMNVEV (reference sequence).

The material sequenced was naive CD8+ T cells sorted from blood. The V and J genes are TRBV27 and TRBJ2-7; D is unclear. The clonotype comes from a man between 18 and 29 years old in good health. CDR3 DNA sequence: TGTGCCAGCAGTTCTCTAACGGCCGGCCGCTCCTACGAGCAGTACTTC. Protein sequence: CASSSLTAGRSYEQYF.